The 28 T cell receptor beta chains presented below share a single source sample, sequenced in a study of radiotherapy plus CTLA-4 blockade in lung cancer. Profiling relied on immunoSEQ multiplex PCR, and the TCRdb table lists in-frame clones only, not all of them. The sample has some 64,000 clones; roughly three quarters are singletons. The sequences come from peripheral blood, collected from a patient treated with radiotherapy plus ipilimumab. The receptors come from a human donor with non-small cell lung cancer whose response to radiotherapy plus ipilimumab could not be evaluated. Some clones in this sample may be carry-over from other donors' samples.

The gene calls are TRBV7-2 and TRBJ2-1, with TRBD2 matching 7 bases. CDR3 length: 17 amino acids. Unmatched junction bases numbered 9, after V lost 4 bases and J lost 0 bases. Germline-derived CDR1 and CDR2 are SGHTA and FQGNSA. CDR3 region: CASSSGWGGSSYNEQFF. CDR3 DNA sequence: TGTGCCAGCAGCTCCGGATGGGGGGGAAGCTCCTACAATGAGCAGTTCTTC.

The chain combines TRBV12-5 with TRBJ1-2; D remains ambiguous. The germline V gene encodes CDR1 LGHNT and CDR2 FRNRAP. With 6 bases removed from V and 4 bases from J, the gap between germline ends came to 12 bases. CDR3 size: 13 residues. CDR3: CASGPGVSYGYTF. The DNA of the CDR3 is TGTGCTAGTGGACCAGGCGTTAGCTATGGCTACACCTTC.

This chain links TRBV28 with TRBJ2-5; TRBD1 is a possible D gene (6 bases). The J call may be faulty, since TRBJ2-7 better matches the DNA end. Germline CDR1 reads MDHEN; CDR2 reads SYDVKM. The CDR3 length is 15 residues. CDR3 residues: CASSDHGTLTYEQYF. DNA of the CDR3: TGTGCCAGCAGTGACCACGGGACATTGACCTACGAGCAGTACTTC.

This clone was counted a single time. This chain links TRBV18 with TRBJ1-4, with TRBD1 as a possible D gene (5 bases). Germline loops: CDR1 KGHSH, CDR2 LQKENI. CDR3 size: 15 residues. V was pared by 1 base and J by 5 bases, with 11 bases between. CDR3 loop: CASSPRAGRNEKLFF. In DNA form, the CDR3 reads TGTGCCAGCTCACCACGGGCAGGGAGGAATGAAAAACTGTTTTTT.

Here the CDR3 reads CASSYDSNPNEKLFF. Here the CDR3 DNA reads TGTGCCAGCAGCTATGACAGTAACCCAAATGAAAAACTGTTTTTT. The chain couples TRBV7-2 to TRBJ1-4, with D possibly being TRBD1 (5 bases). The CDR3 sequence is 15 residues long. V was clipped by 4 bases and J by 5 bases, with 14 bases between them. Germline V gene data show CDR1 as SGHTA and CDR2 as FQGNSA.

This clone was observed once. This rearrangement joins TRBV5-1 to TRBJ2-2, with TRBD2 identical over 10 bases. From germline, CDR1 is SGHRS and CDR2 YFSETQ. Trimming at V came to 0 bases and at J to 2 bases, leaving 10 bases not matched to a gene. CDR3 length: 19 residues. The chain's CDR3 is CASSLVTASGGLNTGELFF. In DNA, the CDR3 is TGCGCCAGCAGCTTGGTTACGGCTAGCGGGGGCCTAAACACCGGGGAGCTGTTTTTT.

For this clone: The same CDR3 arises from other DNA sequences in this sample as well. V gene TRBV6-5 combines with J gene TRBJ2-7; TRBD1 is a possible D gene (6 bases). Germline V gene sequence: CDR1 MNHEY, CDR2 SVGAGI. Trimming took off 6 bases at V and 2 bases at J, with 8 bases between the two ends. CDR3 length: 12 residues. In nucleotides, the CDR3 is TGTGCCAGCAGCTCAGGGGCCTACGAGCAGTACTTC. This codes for CASSSGAYEQYF.

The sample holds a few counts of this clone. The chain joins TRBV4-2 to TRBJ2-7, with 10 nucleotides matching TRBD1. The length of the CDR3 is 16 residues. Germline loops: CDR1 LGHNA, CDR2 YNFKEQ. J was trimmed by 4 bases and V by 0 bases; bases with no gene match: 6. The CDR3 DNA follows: TGTGCCAGCAGCCAAGATACGTGGGACAGGGGATACGAGCAGTACTTC. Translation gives CASSQDTWDRGYEQYF.

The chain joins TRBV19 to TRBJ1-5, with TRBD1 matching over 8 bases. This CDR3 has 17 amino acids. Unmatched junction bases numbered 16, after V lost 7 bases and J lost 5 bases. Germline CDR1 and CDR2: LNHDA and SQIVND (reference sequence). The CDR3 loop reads CASKGWEADRVYQPQHF. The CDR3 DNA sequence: TGTGCCAGTAAAGGCTGGGAAGCGGACAGGGTTTATCAGCCCCAGCATTTT.

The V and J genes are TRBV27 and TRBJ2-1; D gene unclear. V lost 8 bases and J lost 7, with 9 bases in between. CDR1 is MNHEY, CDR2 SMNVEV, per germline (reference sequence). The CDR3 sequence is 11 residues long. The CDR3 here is CASRRLNEQFF. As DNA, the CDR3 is TGTGCCAGCCGCAGGTTAAATGAGCAGTTCTTC.

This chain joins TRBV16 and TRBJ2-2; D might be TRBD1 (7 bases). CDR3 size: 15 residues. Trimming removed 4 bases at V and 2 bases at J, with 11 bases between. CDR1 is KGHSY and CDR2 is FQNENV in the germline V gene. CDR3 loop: CASSRGTDNTGELFF. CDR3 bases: TGTGCCAGCAGCCGCGGGACAGATAACACCGGGGAGCTGTTTTTT.

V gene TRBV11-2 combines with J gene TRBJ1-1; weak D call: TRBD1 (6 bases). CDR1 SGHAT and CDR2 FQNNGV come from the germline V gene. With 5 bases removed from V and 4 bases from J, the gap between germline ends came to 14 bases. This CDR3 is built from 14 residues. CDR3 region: CASSQQGRSTEAFF. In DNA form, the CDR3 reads TGTGCCAGCAGCCAACAGGGCCGTAGCACTGAAGCTTTCTTT.

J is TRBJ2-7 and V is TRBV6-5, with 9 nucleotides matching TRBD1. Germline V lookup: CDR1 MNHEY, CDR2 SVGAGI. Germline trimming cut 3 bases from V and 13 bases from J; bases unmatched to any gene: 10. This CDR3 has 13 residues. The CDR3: CASSYYTGGPTYF. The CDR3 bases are TGTGCCAGCAGTTATTATACAGGGGGCCCCACTTACTTC.

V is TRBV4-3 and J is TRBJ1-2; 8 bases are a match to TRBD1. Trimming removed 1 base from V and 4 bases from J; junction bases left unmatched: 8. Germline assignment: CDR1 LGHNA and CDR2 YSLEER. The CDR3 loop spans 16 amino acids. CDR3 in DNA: TGCGCCAGCAGCCAAGTTGGGGCAGGGGGCGTCTATGGCTACACCTTC. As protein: CASSQVGAGGVYGYTF.

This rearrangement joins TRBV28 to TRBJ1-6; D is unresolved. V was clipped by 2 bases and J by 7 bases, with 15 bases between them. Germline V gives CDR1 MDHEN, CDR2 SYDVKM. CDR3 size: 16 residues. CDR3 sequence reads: CASSLTPGPRNSPLHF. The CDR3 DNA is TGTGCCAGCAGTTTAACGCCAGGCCCTCGGAATTCACCCCTCCACTTT.

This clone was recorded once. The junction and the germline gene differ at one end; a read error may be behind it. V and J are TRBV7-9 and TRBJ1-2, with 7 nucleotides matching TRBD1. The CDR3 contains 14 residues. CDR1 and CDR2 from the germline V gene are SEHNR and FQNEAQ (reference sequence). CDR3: CASDPPSFTGDVSF. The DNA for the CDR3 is TGTGCCAGCGACCCCCCCTCGTTCACAGGGGACGTCTCCTTC.

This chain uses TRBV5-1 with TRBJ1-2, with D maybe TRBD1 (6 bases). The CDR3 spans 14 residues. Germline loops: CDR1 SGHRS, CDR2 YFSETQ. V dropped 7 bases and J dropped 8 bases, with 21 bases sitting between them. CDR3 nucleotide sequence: TGCGCCAGCTCCTTACAGGGAGGGGAAAGGGGCTACACCTTC. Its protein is CASSLQGGERGYTF. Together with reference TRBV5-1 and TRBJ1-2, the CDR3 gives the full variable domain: KAGVTQTPRYLIKTRGQQVTLSCSPISGHRSVSWYQQTPGQGLQFLFEYFSETQRNKGNFPGRFSGRQFSNSRSEMNVSTLELGDSALYLCASSLQGGERGYTFGSGTRLTVV.

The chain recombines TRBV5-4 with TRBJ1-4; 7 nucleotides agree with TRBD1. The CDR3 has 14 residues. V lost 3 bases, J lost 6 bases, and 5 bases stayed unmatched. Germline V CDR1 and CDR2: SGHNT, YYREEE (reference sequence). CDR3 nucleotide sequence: TGTGCCAGCAGCTCCAGGGGGGCTGATGAAAAACTGTTTTTT. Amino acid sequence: CASSSRGADEKLFF.

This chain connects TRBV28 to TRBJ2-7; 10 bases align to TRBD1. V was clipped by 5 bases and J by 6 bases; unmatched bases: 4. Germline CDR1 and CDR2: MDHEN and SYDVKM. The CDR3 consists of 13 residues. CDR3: CASSRTGGGEQYF. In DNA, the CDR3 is TGTGCCAGCAGTCGGACAGGGGGGGGCGAGCAGTACTTC.

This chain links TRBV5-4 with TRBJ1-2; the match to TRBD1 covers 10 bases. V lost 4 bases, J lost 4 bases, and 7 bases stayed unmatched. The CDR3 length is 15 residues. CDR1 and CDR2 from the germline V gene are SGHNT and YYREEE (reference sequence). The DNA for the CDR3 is TGTGCCAGCAGCCGGACAGGGGGATGGGGCTATGGCTACACCTTC. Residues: CASSRTGGWGYGYTF. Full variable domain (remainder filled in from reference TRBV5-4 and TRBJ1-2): ETGVTQSPTHLIKTRGQQVTLRCSSQSGHNTVSWYQQALGQGPQFIFQYYREEENGRGNFPPRFSGLQFPNYSSELNVNALELDDSALYLCASSRTGGWGYGYTFGSGTRLTVV.

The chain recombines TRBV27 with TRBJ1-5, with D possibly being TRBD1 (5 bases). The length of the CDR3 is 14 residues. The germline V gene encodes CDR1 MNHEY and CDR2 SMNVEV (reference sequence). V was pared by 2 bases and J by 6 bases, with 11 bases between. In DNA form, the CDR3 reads TGTGCCAGCAGTTTAACCCAGGGCGGTCAGCCCCAGCATTTT. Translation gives CASSLTQGGQPQHF.

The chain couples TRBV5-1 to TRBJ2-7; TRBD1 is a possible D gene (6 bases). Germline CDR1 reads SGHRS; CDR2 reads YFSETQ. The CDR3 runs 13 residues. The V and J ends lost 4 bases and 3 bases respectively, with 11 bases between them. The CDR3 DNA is TGCGCCAGCAGCCCTACAGGGAACTACGAGCAGTACTTC. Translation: CASSPTGNYEQYF. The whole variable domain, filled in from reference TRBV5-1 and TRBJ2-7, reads KAGVTQTPRYLIKTRGQQVTLSCSPISGHRSVSWYQQTPGQGLQFLFEYFSETQRNKGNFPGRFSGRQFSNSRSEMNVSTLELGDSALYLCASSPTGNYEQYFGPGTRLTVT.

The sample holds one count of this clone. The CDR3 region has the DNA TGTGCCAGCTCACGCGAGCCGACTAGCACAGATACGCAGTATTTT. Its translation: CASSREPTSTDTQYF. The chain carries TRBV18 and TRBJ2-3; unclear D gene. With 4 bases removed from V and 0 bases from J, the gap between germline ends came to 11 bases. The germline V gene has CDR1 KGHSH and CDR2 LQKENI. This CDR3 has 15 residues.

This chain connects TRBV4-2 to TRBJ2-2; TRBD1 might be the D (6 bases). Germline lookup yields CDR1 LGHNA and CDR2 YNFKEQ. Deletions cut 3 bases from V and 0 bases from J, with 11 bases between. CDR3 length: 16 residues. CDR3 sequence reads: CASSQAGTTNTGELFF. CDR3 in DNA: TGTGCCAGCAGCCAGGCCGGGACAACGAACACCGGGGAGCTGTTTTTT.

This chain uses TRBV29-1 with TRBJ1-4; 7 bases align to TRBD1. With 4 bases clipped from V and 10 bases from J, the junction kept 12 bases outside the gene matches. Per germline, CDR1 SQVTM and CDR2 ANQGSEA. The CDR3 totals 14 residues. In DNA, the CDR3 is TGCAGCGTTGCCACCCCGGCGGCAGGGGGAAAACTGTTTTTT. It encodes CSVATPAAGGKLFF.

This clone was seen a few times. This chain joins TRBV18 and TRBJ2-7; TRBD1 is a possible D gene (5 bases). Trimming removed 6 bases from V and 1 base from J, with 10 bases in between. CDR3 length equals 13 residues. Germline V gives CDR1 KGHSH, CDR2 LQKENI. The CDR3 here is CASSEAGSYEQYF. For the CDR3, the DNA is TGTGCCAGCTCGGAAGCAGGGTCCTACGAGCAGTACTTC. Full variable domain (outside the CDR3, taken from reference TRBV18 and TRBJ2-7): NAGVMQNPRHLVRRRGQEARLRCSPMKGHSHVYWYRQLPEEGLKFMVYLQKENIIDESGMPKERFSAEFPKEGPSILRIQQVVRGDSAAYFCASSEAGSYEQYFGPGTRLTVT.

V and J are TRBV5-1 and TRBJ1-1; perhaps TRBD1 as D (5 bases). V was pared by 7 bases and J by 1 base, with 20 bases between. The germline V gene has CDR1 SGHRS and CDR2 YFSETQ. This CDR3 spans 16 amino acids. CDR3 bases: TGCGCCAGCGTTGGGGCAAGTGGGGCCGGGAACACTGAAGCTTTCTTT. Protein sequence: CASVGASGAGNTEAFF.

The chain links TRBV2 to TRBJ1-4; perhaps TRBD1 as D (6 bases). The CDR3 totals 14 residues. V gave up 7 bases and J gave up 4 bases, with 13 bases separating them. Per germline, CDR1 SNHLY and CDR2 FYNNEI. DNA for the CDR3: TGTGCCAGCACCCGGAACAGGGTTAATGAAAAACTGTTTTTT. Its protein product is CASTRNRVNEKLFF.